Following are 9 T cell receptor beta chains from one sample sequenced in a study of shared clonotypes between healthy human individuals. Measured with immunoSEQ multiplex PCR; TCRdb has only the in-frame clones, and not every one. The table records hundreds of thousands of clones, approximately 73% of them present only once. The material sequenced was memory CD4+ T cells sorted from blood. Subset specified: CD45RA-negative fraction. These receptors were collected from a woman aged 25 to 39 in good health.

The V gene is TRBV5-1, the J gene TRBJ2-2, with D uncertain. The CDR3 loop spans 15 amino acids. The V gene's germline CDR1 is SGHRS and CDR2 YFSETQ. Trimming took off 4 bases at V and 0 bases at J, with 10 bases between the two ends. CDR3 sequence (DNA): TGCGCCAGCAGCCCGAACTACGCGAACACCGGGGAGCTGTTTTTT. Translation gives CASSPNYANTGELFF.

CDR3 sequence reads: CASSSLRTGARDTQYF. As DNA, the CDR3 is TGTGCCAGCAGCTCCCTCCGCACAGGGGCTCGAGATACGCAGTATTTT. The chain joins TRBV7-9 to TRBJ2-3, with TRBD1 matching over 7 bases. Germline trimming cut 4 bases from V and 5 bases from J; bases unmatched to any gene: 12. The germline CDR1 and CDR2 sequences are SEHNR and FQNEAQ (reference sequence). The CDR3 runs to 16 residues.

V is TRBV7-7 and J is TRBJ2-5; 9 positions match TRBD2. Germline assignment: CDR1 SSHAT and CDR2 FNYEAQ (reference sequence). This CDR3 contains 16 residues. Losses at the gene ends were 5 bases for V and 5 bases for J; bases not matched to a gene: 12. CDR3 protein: CASSPRTSAFGETQYF. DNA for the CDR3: TGTGCCAGCAGCCCCCGGACTAGCGCATTTGGGGAGACCCAGTACTTC.

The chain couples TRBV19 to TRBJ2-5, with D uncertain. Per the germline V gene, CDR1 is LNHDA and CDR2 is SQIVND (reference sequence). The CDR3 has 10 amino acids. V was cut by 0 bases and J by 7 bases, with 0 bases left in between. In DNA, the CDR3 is TGTGCCAGTAGTATAGAGACCCAGTACTTC. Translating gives CASSIETQYF.

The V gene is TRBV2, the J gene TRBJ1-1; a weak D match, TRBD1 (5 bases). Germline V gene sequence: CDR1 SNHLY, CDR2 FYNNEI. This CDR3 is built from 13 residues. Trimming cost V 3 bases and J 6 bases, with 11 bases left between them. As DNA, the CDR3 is TGTGCCAGCAGTGACCAGGGTGGGGCTGAAGCTTTCTTT. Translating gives CASSDQGGAEAFF.

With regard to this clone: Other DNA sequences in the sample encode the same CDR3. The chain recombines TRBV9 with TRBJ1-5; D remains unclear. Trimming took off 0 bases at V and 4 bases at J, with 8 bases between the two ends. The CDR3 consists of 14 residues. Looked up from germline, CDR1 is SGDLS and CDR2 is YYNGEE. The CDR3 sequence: CASSVGPGNQPQHF. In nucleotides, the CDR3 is TGTGCCAGCAGCGTAGGCCCGGGTAATCAGCCCCAGCATTTT.

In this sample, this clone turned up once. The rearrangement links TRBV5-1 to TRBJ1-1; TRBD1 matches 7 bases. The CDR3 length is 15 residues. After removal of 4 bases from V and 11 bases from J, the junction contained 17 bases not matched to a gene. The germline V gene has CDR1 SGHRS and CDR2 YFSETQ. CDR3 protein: CASSPATTGIKYAFF. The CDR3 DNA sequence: TGCGCCAGCAGCCCCGCGACGACAGGGATTAAGTATGCTTTCTTT.

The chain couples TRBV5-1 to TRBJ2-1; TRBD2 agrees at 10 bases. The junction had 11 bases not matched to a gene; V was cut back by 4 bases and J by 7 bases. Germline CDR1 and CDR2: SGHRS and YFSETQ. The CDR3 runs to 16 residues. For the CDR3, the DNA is TGCGCCAGCAGCCTACCAATAGCGGGAGGAGGAAATGAGCAGTTCTTC. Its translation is CASSLPIAGGGNEQFF.

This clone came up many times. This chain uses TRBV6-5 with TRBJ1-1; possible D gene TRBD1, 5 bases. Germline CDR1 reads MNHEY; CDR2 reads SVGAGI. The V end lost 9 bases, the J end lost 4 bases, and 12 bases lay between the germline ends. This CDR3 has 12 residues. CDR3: CASRVGATEAFF. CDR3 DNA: TGTGCCAGTCGGGTAGGGGCCACTGAAGCTTTCTTT.